This T cell receptor beta chain was recovered during a study of blood T cell repertoires in COVID-19. Overall study: T cells, B-cell-depleted T cells, or PBMCs supplied cDNA or gDNA.

The CDR3 length is 15 residues. Trimming took 6 bases from V and 0 from J; bases not matched to a gene: 6. Germline values: CDR1 KGHSH, CDR2 LQKENI. Many counts were recorded for this clone. Sequencing used immunoSEQ multiplex PCR; TCRdb keeps in-frame clones, though not all of them. This table holds about 140,000 clones, roughly 80% found once. V and J are TRBV18 and TRBJ1-1; 8 positions match TRBD1. The clonotype was recovered from a woman aged 45 to 65 with active or convalescent COVID-19. Input material: peripheral blood. As DNA, the CDR3 is TGTGCCAGCTCGCCGGACAGGGCTATGAACACTGAAGCTTTCTTT. Its translation is CASSPDRAMNTEAFF.